The present T cell receptor beta chain was sequenced within a study of response to subunit inactivated influenza vaccine (dated by TCRdb to 2017 to 2018). With respect to the entire study: To follow how T cells responded to a trivalent subunit inactivated influenza vaccine, the researchers relied on deep quantitative profiling of the T cell receptor repertoire. The full study reports these points: According to the authors, only a limited number of new T cells may be recruited by each seasonal influenza vaccination.

To prepare the library, RT-PCR was applied. The sequencer listed for this sample is Illumina HiSeq 2500. TCRdb redid the processing of the public reads, applying fastp at Q25 and MiXCR, and retained in-frame beta chains. Rows with a matching CDR3 protein are joined into one entry that keeps the most common DNA and genes. This sample gives fewer than 750,000 distinct CDR3 sequences in total; 12% to 15% of them show up just once. The top ten hold over 8.5% of the sample. This clonotype was counted between two and nine times. Its antigen is still unknown. Per-base quality was not reported, and no clone a single base away is much larger than it. CDR1 and CDR2 are read off the germline V gene (reference sequence) as LGHDT and YNNKEL. Between the V and J ends, shortened by 1 base and 16 bases respectively, the junction contains 8 bases. The CDR3 goes from the cysteine to the phenylalanine over 11 residues. Kept here is only the CDR3 DNA, which spans 33 bases and is read in frame from base 1.

This sequence uses TRBV3-1 and TRBJ2-6, with the D gene call left open. The source is a man aged 50 to 59 who received an inactivated influenza vaccine. Donor details come from another sample of the same person, matched by shared clones. Sequencing was performed on PBMCs from blood, taken 11 to 12 days after vaccination. The CDR3 region reads CASSQADQLTF. The DNA reads as follows: TGTGCCAGCAGCCAAGCGGACCAACTGACTTTC.